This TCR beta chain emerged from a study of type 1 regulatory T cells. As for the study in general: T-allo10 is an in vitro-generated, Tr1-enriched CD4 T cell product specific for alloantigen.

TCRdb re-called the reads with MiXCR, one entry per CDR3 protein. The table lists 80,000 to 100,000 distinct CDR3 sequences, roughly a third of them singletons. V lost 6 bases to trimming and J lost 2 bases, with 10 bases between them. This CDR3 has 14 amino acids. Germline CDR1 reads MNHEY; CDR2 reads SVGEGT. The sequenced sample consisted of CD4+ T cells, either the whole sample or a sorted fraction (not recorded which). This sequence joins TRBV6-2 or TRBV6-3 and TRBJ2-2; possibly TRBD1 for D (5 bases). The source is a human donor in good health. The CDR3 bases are TGTGCCAGCAGGCGACAGACTAACACCGGGGAGCTGTTTTTT. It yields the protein CASRRQTNTGELFF.